This record looks at one T cell receptor (beta chain) sequence and its context. The sample originates from a study of blood T cell repertoires in COVID-19. As for the study in general: The study drew acute and convalescent COVID-19 samples from the United States, Italy and Spain.

Recruits, aged roughly 18 to 95 years, lived in about two dozen US areas. Donors in Cohort 3 who had recovered were those with two negative PCRs, healthcare professional clearance, or resolution of their symptoms. Trimming removed 0 bases at V and 3 bases at J, with 10 bases between. Germline V lookup: CDR1 SGHRS, CDR2 YFSETQ. The CDR3 runs to 14 residues. TCRdb keeps only in-frame clones here, not all; method: immunoSEQ multiplex PCR. The table shows some 400,000 clones, with approximately 90% occurring only once. The gene calls are TRBV5-1 and TRBJ2-7; D possibly corresponds to TRBD1 (6 bases). The source material was PBMCs or T cells enriched from blood (not recorded which). The receptor was derived from a man aged 30 to 39 who had recovered from COVID-19. This chain's CDR3 is CASSLEGTIYEQYF. Here the CDR3 DNA reads TGCGCCAGCAGCTTGGAGGGGACAATCTACGAGCAGTACTTC.